These 26 T cell receptor beta chains share one sample of origin, sequenced in a study of T cells in Graves' hyperthyroidism and ophthalmopathy. Amplification targeted TCR beta CDR3 regions from RNA transcripts. The primer set for the first-round RT-PCR of the TCR CDR3 was HTBI. TCRdb reanalysed the multiplex PCR reads using MiXCR and keeps one entry per CDR3 protein. The sample lists hundreds of thousands of distinct CDR3 sequences, roughly 15% seen once, with roughly 3.5% in the top ten. Sequencing was done on a sample of blood. These receptors were collected from a woman aged 40 to 55 with Graves' ophthalmopathy.

This clonotype was seen repeatedly, ten times or more. V and J are TRBV20-1 and TRBJ2-1, with D perhaps assigned TRBD1 or TRBD2 (5 bases each). The V gene's germline CDR1 is DFQATT and CDR2 SNEGSKA (reference sequence). V lost 5 bases and J 4 bases, leaving 18 bases between the germline ends. The length of the CDR3 is 15 residues. CDR3 nucleotides: TGCAGTGCTCCCCCGGCCGGGACGGATTACAATGAGCAGTTCTTC. Its protein is CSAPPAGTDYNEQFF.

This clonotype was recorded many times. V gene TRBV10-2 combines with J gene TRBJ1-1; D gene ambiguous. V gave up 1 base and J gave up 0 bases, with 6 bases separating them. Germline V gene lookup returns CDR1 WSHSY and CDR2 SAAADI. The CDR3 runs 14 residues. This CDR3 reads CASSEFGVNTEAFF. Written as DNA, the CDR3 is TGCGCCAGCAGTGAGTTCGGGGTGAACACTGAAGCTTTCTTT.

This clonotype has only a few counts. One end of the junction is discordant with germline, which a read error may explain. The rearrangement uses TRBV10-3 and TRBJ2-6; no definite D call. The length of the CDR3 is 14 residues. CDR1 and CDR2 (germline): ENHRY, SYGVKD. CDR3 sequence reads: CATSEPYAANVLTF. The DNA for the CDR3 is TGTGCCACCAGTGAGCCCTATGCTGCCAACGTCCTGACTTTC.

This clonotype occurred a few times. V and J are TRBV5-1 and TRBJ2-4; D not certain. CDR1 is SGHRS and CDR2 is YFSETQ in the germline V gene. CDR3 size: 14 residues. Trimming shortened V by 4 bases and J by 5 bases, and 13 bases separated the two germline ends. DNA of the CDR3: TGCGCCAGCAGCCTGAGAAACACTGAAAACATTCAGTACTTC. This encodes CASSLRNTENIQYF.

This clonotype was counted between two and nine times. The V call is TRBV20-1, the J call TRBJ1-1, with a possible D match to TRBD1 (6 bases). V lost 6 bases and J 1 base, leaving 18 bases between the germline ends. The CDR3 is 15 amino acids. The germline CDR1 and CDR2 sequences are DFQATT and SNEGSKA (reference sequence). CDR3 nucleotides: TGCAGTGCCAACAATCCAACAGGGCCGAACACTGAAGCTTTCTTT. Its protein is CSANNPTGPNTEAFF.

The rearrangement joins TRBV3-1 to TRBJ2-5, with 7 bases matching TRBD1. Germline CDR1 is LGHDT and CDR2 is YNNKEL (reference sequence). The CDR3 sequence is 14 residues long. Trimming took 4 bases from V and 3 from J; bases not matched to a gene: 5. Here the CDR3 DNA reads TGTGCCAGCAGCCCACGGGACAGAAAAGAGACCCAGTACTTC. This sequence encodes CASSPRDRKETQYF.

This clonotype came up a few times. The chain is built from TRBV20-1 and TRBJ1-2, with 7 positions matching TRBD1. V gave up 6 bases and J gave up 8 bases; unmatched junction bases: 12. From germline, CDR1 is DFQATT and CDR2 SNEGSKA (reference sequence). The CDR3 contains 13 residues. CDR3 residues: CSAERTGETGYTF. CDR3 nucleotide sequence: TGCAGTGCAGAGAGAACAGGGGAAACAGGCTACACCTTC.

This clonotype was seen only a few times. The CDR3 region is CASSLVGESNQPQHF. As DNA, the CDR3 is TGCGCCAGCAGCTTGGTAGGGGAGAGCAATCAGCCCCAGCATTTT. The chain combines TRBV5-1 with TRBJ1-5; tentative D call: TRBD1 (5 bases). Per the germline V gene, CDR1 is SGHRS and CDR2 is YFSETQ. Deletions cut 0 bases from V and 1 base from J, with 8 bases between. The CDR3 has 15 residues.

About this clonotype itself: The junction and the germline gene differ at one end; a read error may be behind it. As DNA, the CDR3 is TGCGCCAGCAGTGGCGGGGGGGCCCGGTATTTT. Its protein product is CASSGGGARYF. The chain employs TRBV11-2 and TRBJ2-3; 9 bases are shared with TRBD2. The CDR3 is 11 amino acids. Looked up from germline, CDR1 is SGHAT and CDR2 is FQNNGV.

This clonotype was observed at least ten times. The V call is TRBV28, the J call TRBJ2-7; possibly TRBD1 for D (5 bases). The germline gives CDR1 MDHEN, CDR2 SYDVKM. V was cut by 6 bases and J by 2 bases, with 14 bases left in between. This CDR3 region has 14 residues. CDR3 DNA: TGTGCCAGCAGGCCCCCAGGGAAACCCTACGAGCAGTACTTC. This gives the protein CASRPPGKPYEQYF.

J is TRBJ2-7 and V is TRBV12-3 or TRBV12-4; TRBD2 aligns across 11 bases. The CDR3 spans 16 residues. J was trimmed by 0 bases and V by 3 bases; bases with no gene match: 4. The CDR3 protein is CASSFRLAGFSYEQYF. CDR3 nucleotides: TGTGCCAGCAGTTTCCGACTAGCGGGATTCTCCTACGAGCAGTACTTC.

This clonotype was seen repeatedly, ten times or more. The chain joins TRBV2 to TRBJ1-1; unclear D gene. V lost 2 bases to trimming and J lost 1 base, with 5 bases between them. Germline CDR1 reads SNHLY; CDR2 reads FYNNEI. The CDR3 is 13 amino acids. CDR3 nucleotide sequence: TGTGCCAGCAGTGAACAGAAGAACACTGAAGCTTTCTTT. Translated, it gives CASSEQKNTEAFF.

The J gene is TRBJ2-7, the V gene TRBV19; 7 bases fit TRBD1. Looked up from germline, CDR1 is LNHDA and CDR2 is SQIVND (reference sequence). The CDR3 is 15 residues long. V was clipped by 3 bases and J by 3 bases; unmatched bases: 8. The CDR3 sequence is CASSIGDRPNYEQYF. DNA of the CDR3: TGTGCCAGTAGTATTGGGGACAGACCCAACTACGAGCAGTACTTC.

The sample holds many counts of this clonotype. This clone may be a read error of a much larger clone one base away. This chain joins TRBV12-5 and TRBJ1-1; a possible D gene is TRBD1 (5 bases). In germline, CDR1 is LGHNT, CDR2 FRNRAP. The CDR3 consists of 14 residues. The CDR3 is CASGPRQMNTGAFF. In DNA, the CDR3 is TGTGCTAGTGGTCCCCGACAGATGAACACTGGAGCTTTCTTT. Looking up the rest from reference TRBV12-5 and TRBJ1-1 gives the full variable domain: DARVTQTPRHKVTEMGQEVTMRCQPILGHNTVFWYRQTMMQGLELLAYFRNRAPLDDSGMPKDRFSAEMPDATLATLKIQPSEPRDSAVYFCASGPRQMNTGAFFGQGTRLTVV.

In this sample, this clonotype turned up a few times. J is TRBJ2-5 and V is TRBV6-1; TRBD1 or TRBD2 may be the D gene (5 bases each). The V gene's germline CDR1 is MNHNS and CDR2 SASEGT. V was pared by 7 bases and J by 5 bases, with 17 bases between. The length of the CDR3 is 14 residues. CDR3 sequence: CASTEGGGWETQYF. Written as DNA, the CDR3 is TGTGCCAGCACCGAGGGTGGGGGATGGGAGACCCAGTACTTC.

In this sample, this clonotype turned up a few times. The J gene is TRBJ2-5, the V gene TRBV14; D might be TRBD1 (6 bases). The germline V and J ends were trimmed by 4 bases and 0 bases, with 12 bases remaining between them. The germline V gene has CDR1 SGHDN and CDR2 FVKESK. The CDR3 has 15 residues. CDR3 DNA: TGTGCCAGCAGCCCCCTAGGACAGTACCAAGAGACCCAGTACTTC. Residues: CASSPLGQYQETQYF. The whole variable domain, filled in from reference TRBV14 and TRBJ2-5, reads EAGVTQFPSHSVIEKGQTVTLRCDPISGHDNLYWYRRVMGKEIKFLLHFVKESKQDESGMPNNRFLAERTGGTYSTLKVQPAELEDSGVYFCASSPLGQYQETQYFGPGTRLLVL.

The chain recombines TRBV7-9 with TRBJ2-1; TRBD1 is a possible D gene (5 bases). The CDR3 runs to 15 residues. Between the trimmed V and J ends, which lost 8 bases and 9 bases, there was a span of 23 bases. In germline, CDR1 is SEHNR, CDR2 FQNEAQ (reference sequence). The CDR3 loop is CASRRGRVESAEQFF. The CDR3 nucleotides are TGTGCCAGCCGCCGCGGCAGGGTCGAGTCAGCTGAGCAGTTCTTC.

Many counts were recorded for this clonotype. The rearrangement uses TRBV5-1 and TRBJ2-3; no firm D call. This CDR3 has 13 amino acids. V was trimmed by 4 bases and J by 7 bases, leaving 13 bases between them. Germline CDR1 is SGHRS and CDR2 is YFSETQ. CDR3 in amino acids: CASSPNQLYTQYF. CDR3 in DNA: TGCGCCAGCAGCCCCAACCAATTGTATACGCAGTATTTT.

This clonotype was counted ten times or more. J is TRBJ1-1 and V is TRBV3-1, with a weak D call TRBD1 (5 bases). The CDR3 is 15 residues long. The germline V and J ends were trimmed by 0 bases and 1 base, with 9 bases remaining between them. Germline-derived CDR1 and CDR2 are LGHDT and YNNKEL (reference sequence). The CDR3 loop is CASSQDGGWNTEAFF. The DNA of the CDR3 is TGTGCCAGCAGCCAAGATGGGGGGTGGAACACTGAAGCTTTCTTT.

This clonotype was seen only a few times. The chain uses TRBV12-3 or TRBV12-4 and TRBJ1-1, with no clear D. The V gene lost 2 bases and the J gene lost 0 bases, with 13 bases spanning the gap. The CDR3 is 16 amino acids. As DNA, the CDR3 is TGTGCCAGCAGTTTAACCTCGGGCTGGGTGAACACTGAAGCTTTCTTT. This sequence encodes CASSLTSGWVNTEAFF.

In this sample, this clonotype turned up a few times. The rearrangement links TRBV6-1 to TRBJ1-2; D might be TRBD1 (6 bases). The CDR3 sequence is 14 residues long. Trimming took 8 bases from V and 2 from J, leaving 15 bases between them. From germline, CDR1 is MNHNS and CDR2 SASEGT. CDR3 sequence (DNA): TGTGCCAGCTTTGAGGGACACATGAACTATGGCTACACCTTC. Protein product: CASFEGHMNYGYTF.

V gene TRBV20-1 combines with J gene TRBJ2-1; no clear D gene. The V end was cut by 5 bases, the J end by 7 bases, with 15 bases between. The V gene's germline CDR1 is DFQATT and CDR2 SNEGSKA (reference sequence). The CDR3 extends over 13 amino acids. The chain's CDR3 is CSAPTYLGNEQFF. Written as DNA, the CDR3 is TGCAGTGCTCCTACATACCTAGGGAATGAGCAGTTCTTC.

V and J are TRBV18 and TRBJ2-2; D gene unclear. There are 12 residues in the CDR3. From germline, CDR1 is KGHSH and CDR2 LQKENI. The V gene lost 2 bases and the J gene lost 7 bases, with 5 bases spanning the gap. In nucleotides, the CDR3 is TGTGCCAGCTCACCATTGCGCGGGGAGCTGTTTTTT. This codes for CASSPLRGELFF.

This clonotype was counted only a few times. The rearrangement joins TRBV6-2 or TRBV6-3 to TRBJ2-4, with D uncertain. Germline CDR1 MNHEY, CDR2 SVGEGT. Trimming took 2 bases from V and 2 from J, leaving 25 bases between them. The CDR3 is 20 amino acids. The CDR3 sequence is CASSYPISRAIPLPKNIQYF. CDR3 DNA sequence: TGTGCCAGCAGTTACCCCATTAGTAGAGCTATCCCGCTCCCCAAAAACATTCAGTACTTC.

This clonotype has ten or more counts. V and J are TRBV28 and TRBJ1-4, with D unresolved. This CDR3 is 14 amino acids long. CDR1 MDHEN and CDR2 SYDVKM come from the germline V gene. Trimming pared 5 bases from V and 3 bases from J, leaving 10 bases between. This CDR3 reads CASSGRRPNEKLFF. CDR3 DNA: TGTGCCAGCAGTGGACGGAGACCTAATGAAAAACTGTTTTTT.

This clonotype was detected a few times. The chain has TRBV7-9 and TRBJ1-4; TRBD1 aligns across 7 bases. The germline V gene encodes CDR1 SEHNR and CDR2 FQNEAQ (reference sequence). J was trimmed by 6 bases and V by 4 bases; bases with no gene match: 5. The CDR3 is 14 residues long. The CDR3 protein is CASSSTGRHEKLFF. The CDR3 bases are TGTGCCAGCAGCTCGACAGGGAGGCATGAAAAACTGTTTTTT.